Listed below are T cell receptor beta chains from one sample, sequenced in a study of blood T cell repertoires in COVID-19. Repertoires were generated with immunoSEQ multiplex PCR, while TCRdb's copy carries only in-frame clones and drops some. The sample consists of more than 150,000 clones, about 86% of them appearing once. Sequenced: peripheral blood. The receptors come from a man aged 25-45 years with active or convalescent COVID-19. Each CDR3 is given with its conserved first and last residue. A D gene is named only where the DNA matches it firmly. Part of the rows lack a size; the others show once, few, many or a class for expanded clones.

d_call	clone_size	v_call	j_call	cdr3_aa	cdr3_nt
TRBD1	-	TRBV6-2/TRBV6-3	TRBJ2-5	CASSWTGGAETQYF	TGTGCCAGCAGCTGGACAGGGGGCGCCGAGACCCAGTACTTC
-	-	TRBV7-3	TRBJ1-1	CASSEGLPNTEAFF	TGTGCCAGCAGCGAAGGACTGCCGAACACTGAAGCTTTCTTT
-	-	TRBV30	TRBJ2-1	CAWILFRGPSNEQFF	TGTGCCTGGATCCTTTTCAGGGGCCCGAGCAATGAGCAGTTCTTC
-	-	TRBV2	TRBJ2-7	CASSEASGTSYEQYF	TGTGCCAGCAGTGAGGCGTCAGGAACCTCCTACGAGCAGTACTTC
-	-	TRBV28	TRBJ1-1	CASNTRGGAAFF	TGTGCCAGCAATACGCGGGGGGGCGCGGCTTTCTTT
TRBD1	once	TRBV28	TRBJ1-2	CASSEPGGDYGYTF	TGTGCCAGCAGTGAACCAGGGGGCGACTATGGCTACACCTTC
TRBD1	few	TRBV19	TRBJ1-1	CASSTRTGATEAFF	TGTGCCAGTAGTACTCGCACAGGGGCCACTGAAGCTTTCTTT
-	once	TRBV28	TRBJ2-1	CASSLEDSYNEQFF	TGTGCCAGCAGTTTAGAGGACAGCTACAATGAGCAGTTCTTC
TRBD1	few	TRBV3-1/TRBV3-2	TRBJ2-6	CASSQRQGAGSGANVLTF	TGTGCCAGCAGCCAGAGACAGGGGGCTGGCTCTGGGGCCAACGTCCTGACTTTC
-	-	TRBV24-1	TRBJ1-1	CATSADRTQAFF	TGTGCCACCAGTGCGGATCGGACTCAAGCTTTCTTT
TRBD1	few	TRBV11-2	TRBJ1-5	CASSLGRGGISQPQHF	TGTGCCAGCAGCCTAGGGCGAGGGGGCATCAGTCAGCCCCAGCATTTT
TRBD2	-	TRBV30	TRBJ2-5	CAWSPGGLSETQYF	TGTGCCTGGAGTCCGGGGGGGCTATCGGAGACCCAGTACTTC
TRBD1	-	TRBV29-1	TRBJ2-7	CSVVEGTGGYEQYF	TGCAGCGTTGTGGAGGGGACAGGGGGTTACGAGCAGTACTTC
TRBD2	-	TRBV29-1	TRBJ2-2	CSVKLAGHTGELFF	TGCAGCGTTAAACTAGCGGGGCACACCGGGGAGCTGTTTTTT
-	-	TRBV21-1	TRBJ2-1	CASSKELAGSYNEQFF	TGTGCCAGCAGCAAAGAACTAGCGGGGTCCTACAATGAGCAGTTCTTC
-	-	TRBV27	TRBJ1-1	CASSLWGKGDTEAFF	TGTGCCAGCAGTTTATGGGGAAAGGGGGACACTGAAGCTTTCTTT
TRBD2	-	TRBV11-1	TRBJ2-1	CASSARTSGGDEQFF	TGTGCCAGCAGCGCAAGGACTAGCGGGGGCGATGAGCAGTTCTTC
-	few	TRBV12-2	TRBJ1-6	CASRAKQGDNSPLHF	TGTGCAAGTCGCGCCAAACAGGGTGATAATTCACCCCTCCACTTT
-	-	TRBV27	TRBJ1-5	CASSLVVNQPQHF	TGTGCCAGCAGTTTAGTAGTCAATCAGCCCCAGCATTTT
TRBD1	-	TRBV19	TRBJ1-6	CASARDRGPSPLHF	TGTGCCAGTGCCCGGGACAGGGGGCCTTCACCCCTCCACTTT
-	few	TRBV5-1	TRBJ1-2	CASAGGLYGYTF	TGCGCCAGCGCCGGGGGGCTCTATGGCTACACCTTC
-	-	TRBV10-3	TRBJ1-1	CAISGTANVAEAFF	TGTGCCATCAGTGGGACAGCCAACGTAGCTGAAGCTTTCTTT
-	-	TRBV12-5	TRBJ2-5	CASAEGTGLGETQYF	TGTGCTAGTGCTGAGGGCACAGGGCTAGGGGAGACCCAGTACTTC
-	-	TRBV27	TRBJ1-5	CASSYQGSNQPQHF	TGTGCCAGCAGTTACCAGGGAAGCAATCAGCCCCAGCATTTT
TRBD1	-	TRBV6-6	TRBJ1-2	CASSSPGQGVYDGYTF	TGTGCCAGCAGTTCCCCGGGACAGGGGGTTTACGACGGCTACACCTTC
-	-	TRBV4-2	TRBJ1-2	CASRDPFFTANYGYTF	TGTGCCAGCAGAGACCCTTTCTTTACAGCTAACTATGGCTACACCTTC
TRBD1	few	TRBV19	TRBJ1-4	CASMGQGGEKLFF	TGTGCCAGTATGGGACAGGGAGGAGAAAAACTGTTTTTT
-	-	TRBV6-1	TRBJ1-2	CASSGTSQQLGPRAGYTF	TGTGCCAGCAGTGGCACCTCCCAACAACTAGGACCGAGGGCTGGCTACACCTTC
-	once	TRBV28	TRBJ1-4	CASSLPREAEKLFF	TGTGCCAGCAGCCTACCCAGGGAGGCTGAAAAACTGTTTTTT
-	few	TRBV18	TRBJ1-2	CASTPSSGENYGYTF	TGTGCCAGCACACCATCTTCGGGGGAAAACTATGGCTACACCTTC
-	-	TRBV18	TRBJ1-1	CASSPRRGLDTEAFF	TGTGCCAGCTCACCACGCAGGGGCCTGGACACTGAAGCTTTCTTT
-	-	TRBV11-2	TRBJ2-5	CASSFFAKETQYF	TGTGCCAGCAGCTTCTTTGCGAAAGAGACCCAGTACTTC